A single sample is the source of the 14 T cell receptor beta chains below, sequenced in a study of T cell responses to AZD1222 COVID-19 vaccine (dated by TCRdb to the early 2020s). This specimen's time point label, per the study, means: about 28 days (+/-7) after the second vaccine dose. The method behind the library was the immunoSEQ multiplex PCR assay. TCRdb retrieved this table from immuneACCESS and kept in-frame rearrangements only. Not all clones are present; in checked studies, unresolved V genes account for under half, and no reason is known for the remainder. This sample has about 45,000 clones in its table, and around 90% of those were observed once. Roughly 1.1% of the sample comes from the top ten. Material: peripheral blood, obtained 28 days after the second AZD1222 dose. These receptors all stem from an adult who received the AZD1222 COVID-19 vaccine.

The chain links TRBV7-9 to TRBJ2-1, with no clear D. The CDR3 runs to 14 residues. Trimming removed 1 base from V and 9 bases from J, with 13 bases in between. Germline assignment: CDR1 SEHNR and CDR2 FQNEAQ (reference sequence). The CDR3 is CASSLDSRVVEQFF. CDR3 nucleotide sequence: TGTGCCAGCAGCTTAGACTCCCGGGTTGTTGAGCAGTTCTTC. Variable domain in full (rest from reference TRBV7-9 and TRBJ2-1): DTGVSQNPRHKITKRGQNVTFRCDPISEHNRLYWYRQTLGQGPEFLTYFQNEAQLEKSRLLSDRFSAERPKGSFSTLEIQRTEQGDSAMYLCASSLDSRVVEQFFGPGTRLTVL.

V is TRBV5-1 and J is TRBJ2-2; D is unresolved. CDR1 is SGHRS and CDR2 is YFSETQ in the germline V gene. The CDR3 sequence is 14 residues long. V was clipped by 7 bases and J by 2 bases, with 12 bases between them. In DNA form, the CDR3 reads TGCGCCAGCGATTACGGGTTTAACACCGGGGAGCTGTTTTTT. It codes for CASDYGFNTGELFF.

The genes are TRBV12-3 or TRBV12-4 and TRBJ1-2, with D possibly matching TRBD1 (6 bases). CDR3 size: 13 residues. V was pared by 4 bases and J by 3 bases, with 9 bases between. CDR3 loop: CASSSTGYYGYTF. The CDR3 nucleotides are TGTGCCAGCAGTTCTACAGGGTACTATGGCTACACCTTC.

The V and J genes are TRBV7-9 and TRBJ2-5; D is possibly TRBD2 (7 bases). The V end lost 5 bases, the J end lost 7 bases, and 17 bases lay between the germline ends. The length of the CDR3 is 14 residues. The V gene's germline CDR1 is SEHNR and CDR2 FQNEAQ (reference sequence). The CDR3 DNA sequence: TGTGCCAGCAGCCCCGGGGGGCCCGCCAGGACCCAGTACTTC. Protein product: CASSPGGPARTQYF.

The rearrangement uses TRBV2 and TRBJ1-1; no clear D gene. The V and J ends lost 4 bases and 5 bases respectively, with 11 bases between them. CDR1 and CDR2 from the germline V gene are SNHLY and FYNNEI. This CDR3 is 13 amino acids long. As DNA, the CDR3 is TGTGCCAGCAGTGGAGGGTACGGAACTGAAGCTTTCTTT. This gives the protein CASSGGYGTEAFF.

The chain carries TRBV28 and TRBJ2-7, with 9 bases lining up with TRBD2. Germline loops: CDR1 MDHEN, CDR2 SYDVKM. This CDR3 has 13 residues. V shed 8 bases and J 4 bases; nucleotides not matched to a gene: 6. In nucleotides, the CDR3 is TGTGCCAGCGAGAGCGGGAGGTTGTACGAGCAGTACTTC. It codes for CASESGRLYEQYF.

The chain carries TRBV9 and TRBJ2-7, with unresolved D. Trimming shortened V by 0 bases and J by 2 bases, and 9 bases separated the two germline ends. From germline, CDR1 is SGDLS and CDR2 YYNGEE. CDR3 length equals 14 residues. The CDR3 loop is CASSVASAPYEQYF. CDR3 sequence (DNA): TGTGCCAGCAGCGTAGCCTCCGCCCCCTACGAGCAGTACTTC.

This clone was found once. V usage is TRBV12-5 and J usage is TRBJ2-5; perhaps TRBD1 as D (6 bases). CDR1 and CDR2 (germline): LGHNT, FRNRAP. Trimming stripped 4 bases from V and 2 bases from J, with 11 bases between. The CDR3 contains 14 residues. In DNA form, the CDR3 reads TGTGCTAGTGGTTCGTCGGACAGACAAGAGACCCAGTACTTC. Amino acid sequence: CASGSSDRQETQYF.

The rearrangement joins TRBV19 to TRBJ1-3; 7 bases fit TRBD1. Germline CDR1 LNHDA, CDR2 SQIVND (reference sequence). With 7 bases clipped from V and 1 base from J, the junction kept 4 bases outside the gene matches. The CDR3 extends over 14 amino acids. CDR3 residues: CASTQGGSGNTIYF. The CDR3, as DNA: TGTGCCAGTACCCAGGGGGGTTCTGGAAACACCATATATTTT.

The chain joins TRBV6-5 to TRBJ2-5, with D uncertain. The CDR3 has 11 amino acids. Germline CDR1 MNHEY, CDR2 SVGAGI. Trimming shortened V by 5 bases and J by 9 bases, and 10 bases separated the two germline ends. Here the CDR3 DNA reads TGTGCCAGCAGTAACCGCGCGGCCCAGTACTTC. This translates into CASSNRAAQYF.

This sequence joins TRBV21-1 and TRBJ2-7. TRBV21-1 is deemed a pseudogene. The CDR3 is made up of 17 amino acids. The CDR3 region is CASSTKLWDHPYYEQYF. CDR3 nucleotide sequence: TGTGCCAGCAGCACTAAACTCTGGGACCACCCATACTACGAGCAGTACTTC.

This sequence joins TRBV19 and TRBJ2-7; a possible D gene is TRBD2 (5 bases). This CDR3 has 12 amino acids. V was clipped by 3 bases and J by 5 bases, with 8 bases between them. Germline CDR1 and CDR2: LNHDA and SQIVND (reference sequence). CDR3 sequence reads: CASSIRRDEQYF. CDR3 nucleotide sequence: TGTGCCAGTAGTATTAGGCGGGACGAGCAGTACTTC.

The chain combines TRBV4-3 with TRBJ2-7; 8 nucleotides match TRBD1. With V trimmed by 2 bases and J by 3 bases, 9 bases remained unmatched. Germline-derived CDR1 and CDR2 are LGHNA and YSLEER. The CDR3 has 16 amino acids. CDR3 sequence (DNA): TGCGCCAGCAGCCAATCCCACAGGGGGAAATTCTACGAGCAGTACTTC. It encodes CASSQSHRGKFYEQYF.

This clone was detected only once. The rearrangement uses TRBV9 and TRBJ1-5; D is uncertain. The V gene's germline CDR1 is SGDLS and CDR2 YYNGEE. The CDR3 sequence is 15 residues long. With 3 bases removed from V and 7 bases from J, the gap between germline ends came to 17 bases. The CDR3: CASSATGSGGQPQHF. Written as DNA, the CDR3 is TGTGCCAGCAGCGCGACCGGATCAGGTGGACAGCCCCAGCATTTT.